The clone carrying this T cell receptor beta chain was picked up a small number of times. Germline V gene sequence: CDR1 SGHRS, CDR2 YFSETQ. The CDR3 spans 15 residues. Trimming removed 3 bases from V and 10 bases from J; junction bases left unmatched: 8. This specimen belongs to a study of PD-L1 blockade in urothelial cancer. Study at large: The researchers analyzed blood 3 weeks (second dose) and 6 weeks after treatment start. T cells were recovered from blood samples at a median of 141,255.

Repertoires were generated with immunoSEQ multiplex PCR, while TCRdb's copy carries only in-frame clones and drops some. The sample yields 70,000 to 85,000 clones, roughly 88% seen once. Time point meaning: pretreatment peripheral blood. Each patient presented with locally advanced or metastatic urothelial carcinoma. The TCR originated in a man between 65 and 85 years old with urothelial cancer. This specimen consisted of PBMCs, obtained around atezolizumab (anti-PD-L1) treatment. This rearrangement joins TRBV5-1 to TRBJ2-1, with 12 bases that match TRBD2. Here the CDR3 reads CASSSRLAGAHEQFF. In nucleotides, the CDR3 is TGCGCCAGCAGCTCCAGACTAGCGGGGGCACACGAGCAGTTCTTC.